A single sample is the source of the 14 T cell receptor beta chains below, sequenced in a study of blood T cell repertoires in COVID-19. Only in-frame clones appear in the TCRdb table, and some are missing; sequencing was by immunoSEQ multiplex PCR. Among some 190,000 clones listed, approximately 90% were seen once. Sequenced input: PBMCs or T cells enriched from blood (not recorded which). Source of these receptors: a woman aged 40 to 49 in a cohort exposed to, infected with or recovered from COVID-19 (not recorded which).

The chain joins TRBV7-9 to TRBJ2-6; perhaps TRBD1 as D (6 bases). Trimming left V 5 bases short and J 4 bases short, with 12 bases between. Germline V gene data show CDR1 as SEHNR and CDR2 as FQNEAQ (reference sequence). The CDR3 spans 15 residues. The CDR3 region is CASSARTAGANVLTF. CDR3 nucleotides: TGTGCCAGCAGCGCCCGGACAGCCGGGGCCAACGTCCTGACTTTC.

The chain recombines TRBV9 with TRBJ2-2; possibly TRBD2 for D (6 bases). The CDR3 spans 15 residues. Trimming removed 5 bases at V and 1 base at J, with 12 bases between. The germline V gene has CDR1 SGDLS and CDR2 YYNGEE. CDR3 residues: CASRPPGGNTGELFF. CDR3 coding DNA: TGTGCCAGCAGGCCCCCCGGGGGGAACACCGGGGAGCTGTTTTTT.

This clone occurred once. CDR3 DNA sequence: TGTGCCAGCAGCCGTGGACAGGTCGACACTGAAGCTTTCTTT. This encodes CASSRGQVDTEAFF. This chain links TRBV7-2 with TRBJ1-1; 7 positions match TRBD1. CDR3 length equals 14 residues. Germline V gives CDR1 SGHTA, CDR2 FQGNSA. V gave up 5 bases and J gave up 3 bases; unmatched junction bases: 6.

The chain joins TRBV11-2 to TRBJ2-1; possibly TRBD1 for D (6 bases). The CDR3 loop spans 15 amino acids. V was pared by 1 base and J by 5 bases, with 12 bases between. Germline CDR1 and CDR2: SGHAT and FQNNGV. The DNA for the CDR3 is TGTGCCAGCAGCTTAGGACAGGTGAGAAACAATGAGCAGTTCTTC. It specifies CASSLGQVRNNEQFF. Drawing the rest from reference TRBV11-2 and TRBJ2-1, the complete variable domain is EAGVAQSPRYKIIEKRQSVAFWCNPISGHATLYWYQQILGQGPKLLIQFQNNGVVDDSQLPKDRFSAERLKGVDSTLKIQPAKLEDSAVYLCASSLGQVRNNEQFFGPGTRLTVL.

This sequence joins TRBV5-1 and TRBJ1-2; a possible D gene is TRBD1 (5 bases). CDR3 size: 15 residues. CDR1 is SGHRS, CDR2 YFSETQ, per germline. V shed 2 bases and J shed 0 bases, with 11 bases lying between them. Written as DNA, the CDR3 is TGCGCCAGCAGCTTTCTTCAGGGCGCTAACTATGGCTACACCTTC. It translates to CASSFLQGANYGYTF.

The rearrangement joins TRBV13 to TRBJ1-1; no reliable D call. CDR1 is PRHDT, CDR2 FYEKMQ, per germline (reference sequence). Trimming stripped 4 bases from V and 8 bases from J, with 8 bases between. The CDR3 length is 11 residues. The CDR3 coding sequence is TGTGCCAGCAGCTCGACTCAAGAAGCTTTCTTT. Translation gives CASSSTQEAFF.

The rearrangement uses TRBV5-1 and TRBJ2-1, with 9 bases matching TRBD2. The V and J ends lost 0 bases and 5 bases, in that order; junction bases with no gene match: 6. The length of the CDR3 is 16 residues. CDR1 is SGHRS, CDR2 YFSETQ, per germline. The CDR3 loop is CASSLAGLAGDNEQFF. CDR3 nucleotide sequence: TGCGCCAGCAGCTTGGCCGGGTTAGCGGGGGACAATGAGCAGTTCTTC.

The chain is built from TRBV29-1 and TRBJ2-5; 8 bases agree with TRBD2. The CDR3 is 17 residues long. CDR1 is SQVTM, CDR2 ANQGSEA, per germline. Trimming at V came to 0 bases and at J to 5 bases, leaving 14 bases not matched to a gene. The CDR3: CSVEDLGQREWEETQYF. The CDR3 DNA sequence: TGCAGCGTTGAAGATCTTGGCCAGCGGGAGTGGGAGGAGACCCAGTACTTC.

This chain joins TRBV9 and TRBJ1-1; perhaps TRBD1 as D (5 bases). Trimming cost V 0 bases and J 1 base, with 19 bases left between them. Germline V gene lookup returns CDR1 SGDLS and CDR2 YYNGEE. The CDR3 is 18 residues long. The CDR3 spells CASSVVPVDSNWNTEAFF. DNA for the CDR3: TGTGCCAGCAGCGTAGTCCCAGTCGACAGCAACTGGAACACTGAAGCTTTCTTT.

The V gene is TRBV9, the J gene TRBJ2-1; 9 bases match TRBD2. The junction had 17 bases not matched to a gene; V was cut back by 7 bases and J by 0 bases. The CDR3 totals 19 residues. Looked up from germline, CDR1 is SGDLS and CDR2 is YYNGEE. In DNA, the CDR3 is TGTGCCAGCTCCCTTTCCCCCAGGCGGGAGGGGCCCTCCTACAATGAGCAGTTCTTC. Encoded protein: CASSLSPRREGPSYNEQFF.

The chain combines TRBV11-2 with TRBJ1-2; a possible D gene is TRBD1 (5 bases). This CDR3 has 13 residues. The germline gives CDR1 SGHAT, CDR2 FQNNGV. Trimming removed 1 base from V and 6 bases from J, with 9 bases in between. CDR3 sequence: CASSLGDLDGYTF. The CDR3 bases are TGTGCCAGCAGCTTAGGGGACTTGGATGGCTACACCTTC. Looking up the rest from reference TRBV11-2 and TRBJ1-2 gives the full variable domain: EAGVAQSPRYKIIEKRQSVAFWCNPISGHATLYWYQQILGQGPKLLIQFQNNGVVDDSQLPKDRFSAERLKGVDSTLKIQPAKLEDSAVYLCASSLGDLDGYTFGSGTRLTVV.

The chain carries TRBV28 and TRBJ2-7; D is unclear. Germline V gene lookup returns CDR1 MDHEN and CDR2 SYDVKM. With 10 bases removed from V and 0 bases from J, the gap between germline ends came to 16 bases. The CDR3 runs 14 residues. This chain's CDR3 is CATHTVSSSYEQYF. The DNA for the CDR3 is TGTGCCACTCATACAGTTTCCAGCTCCTACGAGCAGTACTTC.

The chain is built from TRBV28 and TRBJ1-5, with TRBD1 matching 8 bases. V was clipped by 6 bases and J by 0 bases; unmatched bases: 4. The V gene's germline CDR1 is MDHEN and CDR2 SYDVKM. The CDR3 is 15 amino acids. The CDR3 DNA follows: TGTGCCAGCAGGGACGGACAGGGTAGCAATCAGCCCCAGCATTTT. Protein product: CASRDGQGSNQPQHF. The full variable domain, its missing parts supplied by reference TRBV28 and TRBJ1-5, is DVKVTQSSRYLVKRTGEKVFLECVQDMDHENMFWYRQDPGLGLRLIYFSYDVKMKEKGDIPEGYSVSREKKERFSLILESASTNQTSMYLCASRDGQGSNQPQHFGDGTRLSIL.

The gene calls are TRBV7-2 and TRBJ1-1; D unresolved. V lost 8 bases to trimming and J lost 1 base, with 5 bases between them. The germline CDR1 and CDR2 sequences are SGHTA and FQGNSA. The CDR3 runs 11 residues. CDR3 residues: CASSWNTEAFF. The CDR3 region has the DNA TGTGCCAGCTCCTGGAACACTGAAGCTTTCTTT.